Sequencing of this T cell receptor beta chain was carried out in a study of human T cells and chemical hapten exposure. Sample time point: patch test 1, 2 weeks after DPC sensitization. Documented treatment: therapeutic diphenylcyclopropenone sensitization with weekly scalp DPC. It was from unfractionated whole blood that total RNA was extracted. TCRdb reanalysed the RACE reads using MiXCR and keeps one entry per CDR3 protein. The data hold 39,000 or so distinct CDR3 sequences, with under 4.5% observed a single time. The CDR3 covers 9 residues. Germline V CDR1 and CDR2: DFQATT, SNEGSKA (reference sequence). V lost 5 bases, J lost 6 bases, and 2 bases lay in between. On this clonotype: A much larger clone differs by one base, so this may be a read error. A read error is likely, as this CDR3 ends without the conserved phenylalanine or tryptophan.

Sequenced material: whole blood, taken in connection with sensitization to the hapten diphenylcyclopropenone (DPC). This chain links TRBV20-1 with TRBJ2-4, with D unclear. The sequence was obtained from a man aged 45-65 years with alopecia areata. Some clones in this sample may be carry-over from other donors' samples. The CDR3 region has the DNA TGCAGTGCTCTAAACATTCAGTACTCC. It translates to CSALNIQYS.